This TCR beta chain was recovered during a study of beta chain features in type 1 diabetes. Whole-study context: Over all samples combined, 90 million to 140 million sorted cells were examined.

Of the isolated RNA, all was reverse transcribed, and so the sequenced material was expressed TCRB transcripts. TCRdb's copy holds only in-frame clones and misses some; the assay was immunoSEQ multiplex PCR. Of roughly 250,000 clones listed, more than 65% are singletons. The CDR3 is made up of 13 amino acids. V shed 0 bases and J shed 2 bases, with 6 bases lying between them. The V gene's germline CDR1 is SGDLS and CDR2 YYNGEE. In regard to this clone: Its cognate antigen is unknown.

Post-sort purity exceeded 95% for all sorted populations. Study-level findings and limits: TCRB CDR3 length was moderately but significantly reduced in all four CD4+ subsets of Type 1 diabetes patients. At VDJ recombination sites, type 1 diabetes patients had fewer insertions and more deleted nucleotides.

This TCR was recovered from a man aged 25 to 40 in good health. Input material: naive CD4+ T cells from blood. The chain couples TRBV9 to TRBJ2-7; D is unclear. CDR3 coding DNA: TGTGCCAGCAGCGTAGGGTTTACCTACGAGCAGTACTTC. This sequence encodes CASSVGFTYEQYF. The full variable domain, with the rest looked up from reference TRBV9 and TRBJ2-7, is DSGVTQTPKHLITATGQRVTLRCSPRSGDLSVYWYQQSLDQGLQFLIQYYNGEERAKGNILERFSAQQFPDLHSELNLSSLELGDSALYFCASSVGFTYEQYFGPGTRLTVT.